The entry that follows covers one T cell receptor (beta chain) sequence. The source of the sample is a study of identical twins. TCRdb re-derived calls from the 5' RACE reads in MiXCR, one entry per CDR3 protein. Among hundreds of thousands of distinct CDR3 sequences listed, 5.5% to 6.5% were seen once. Germline V gives CDR1 SGHVS, CDR2 FQNEAQ. After removal of 3 bases from V and 3 bases from J, the junction contained 14 bases not matched to a gene. The CDR3 runs 19 residues. Each donor was a healthy Caucasian. This rearrangement joins TRBV7-8 to TRBJ2-2; TRBD1 matches 9 bases. Sample: naive T cells sorted from blood. The sequence was collected from a man aged 18 to 35 in good health. The CDR3 region has the DNA TGTGCCAGCAGCTTCAACAATGGACAGGGGATTGAATACACCGGGGAGCTGTTTTTT. Translated: CASSFNNGQGIEYTGELFF. The entire variable domain, with the rest obtained from reference TRBV7-8 and TRBJ2-2, is as follows: GAGVSQSPRYKVAKRGQDVALRCDPISGHVSLFWYQQALGQGPEFLTYFQNEAQLDKSGLPSDRFFAERPEGSVSTLKIQRTQQEDSAVYLCASSFNNGQGIEYTGELFFGEGSRLTVL.